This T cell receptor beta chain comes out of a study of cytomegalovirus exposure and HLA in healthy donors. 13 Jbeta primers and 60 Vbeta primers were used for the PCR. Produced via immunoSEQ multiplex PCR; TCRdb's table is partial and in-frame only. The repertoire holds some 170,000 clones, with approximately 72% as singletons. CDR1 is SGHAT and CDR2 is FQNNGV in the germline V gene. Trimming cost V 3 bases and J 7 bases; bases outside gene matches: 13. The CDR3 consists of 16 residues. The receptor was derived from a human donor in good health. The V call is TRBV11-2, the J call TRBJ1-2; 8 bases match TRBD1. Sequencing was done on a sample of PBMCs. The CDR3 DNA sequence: TGTGCCAGCAGCTTGGACTACCGGGACAGGTCTGCTGGCTACACCTTC. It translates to CASSLDYRDRSAGYTF.